A single sample gave rise to the 18 T cell receptor beta chains below, sequenced in a study of OX40 agonist ivuxolimab in advanced cancers. TCRdb's copy holds only in-frame clones and misses some; the assay was immunoSEQ multiplex PCR. This table has 65,000 to 85,000 clones, 70% to 90% appearing once. The source was CD4+ or CD8+ T cells sorted from blood, collected in a trial of the OX40 agonist ivuxolimab. These receptors were obtained from an adult with an advanced solid tumor such as melanoma, head and neck, liver or kidney cancer.

The chain joins TRBV19 to TRBJ1-5; 9 bases line up with TRBD1. V lost 6 bases and J lost 3; bases outside the gene matches: 9. The CDR3 length is 16 residues. Per the germline V gene, CDR1 is LNHDA and CDR2 is SQIVND (reference sequence). CDR3 region: CASRGQGVWDNQPQHF. In DNA form, the CDR3 reads TGTGCCAGTAGGGGACAGGGCGTATGGGACAATCAGCCCCAGCATTTT.

Here the CDR3 reads CAIRGTENQPQHF. The DNA for the CDR3 is TGTGCCATCAGAGGGACGGAAAATCAGCCCCAGCATTTT. This rearrangement joins TRBV10-3 to TRBJ1-5; perhaps TRBD1 as D (5 bases). This CDR3 contains 13 residues. Germline CDR1 and CDR2: ENHRY and SYGVKD. Between the trimmed V and J ends, which lost 6 bases and 4 bases, there was a span of 10 bases.

The J gene is TRBJ1-2, the V gene TRBV9; D may be TRBD1 (5 bases). Trimming pared 3 bases from V and 3 bases from J, leaving 18 bases between. From germline, CDR1 is SGDLS and CDR2 YYNGEE. This CDR3 is built from 16 residues. The CDR3 region has the DNA TGTGCCAGCAGCGCGACCCTCCTCCGGGGGTACTATGGCTACACCTTC. This encodes CASSATLLRGYYGYTF.

The chain uses TRBV5-1 and TRBJ2-1; D is possibly TRBD2 (5 bases). CDR1 and CDR2 from the germline V gene are SGHRS and YFSETQ. V lost 1 base to trimming and J lost 7 bases, with 12 bases between them. The length of the CDR3 is 14 residues. The CDR3 here is CASSLPGLVNEQFF. CDR3 nucleotides: TGCGCCAGCAGCTTGCCGGGATTGGTGAATGAGCAGTTCTTC.

This rearrangement joins TRBV2 to TRBJ1-5; 11 positions agree with TRBD1. Germline trimming cut 5 bases from V and 7 bases from J; bases unmatched to any gene: 7. The CDR3 extends over 15 amino acids. Looked up from germline, CDR1 is SNHLY and CDR2 is FYNNEI. The CDR3, as DNA: TGTGCCAGCAGTACGGACAGGGGGCTACGACAGCCCCAGCATTTT. Amino acids: CASSTDRGLRQPQHF. Full variable domain (rest looked up from reference TRBV2 and TRBJ1-5): EPEVTQTPSHQVTQMGQEVILRCVPISNHLYFYWYRQILGQKVEFLVSFYNNEISEKSEIFDDQFSVERPDGSNFTLKIRSTKLEDSAMYFCASSTDRGLRQPQHFGDGTRLSIL.

V is TRBV5-1 and J is TRBJ1-2, with no clear D. Germline CDR1 reads SGHRS; CDR2 reads YFSETQ. With 0 bases removed from V and 7 bases from J, the gap between germline ends came to 16 bases. The CDR3 is 15 residues long. Written as DNA, the CDR3 is TGCGCCAGCAGCTTGGCCGGGGAGTCTTCGGGTGGCTACACCTTC. It encodes CASSLAGESSGGYTF.

The chain couples TRBV7-2 to TRBJ1-5, with 8 positions matching TRBD1. This CDR3 has 14 residues. Germline assignment: CDR1 SGHTA and CDR2 FQGNSA. Trimming at V came to 5 bases and at J to 9 bases, leaving 9 bases not matched to a gene. The CDR3 sequence: CASSIGQGGWPQHF. The CDR3 DNA reads TGTGCCAGCAGCATAGGACAGGGAGGATGGCCCCAGCATTTT.

The chain recombines TRBV13 with TRBJ2-2, with D possibly being TRBD1 (5 bases). Looked up from germline, CDR1 is PRHDT and CDR2 is FYEKMQ (reference sequence). This CDR3 has 17 amino acids. V was pared by 1 base and J by 1 base, with 13 bases between. Here the CDR3 reads CASSLVGWGLNTGELFF. The CDR3 DNA is TGTGCCAGCAGCTTAGTTGGGTGGGGCCTGAACACCGGGGAGCTGTTTTTT.

The chain has TRBV10-3 and TRBJ1-5, with D uncertain. This CDR3 region has 15 residues. The V gene's germline CDR1 is ENHRY and CDR2 SYGVKD. V lost 10 bases, J lost 5 bases, and 21 bases lay in between. The CDR3 sequence: CATETSDADDQPQHF. The CDR3 DNA is TGTGCCACCGAAACCTCCGACGCGGACGATCAGCCCCAGCATTTT.

The V and J genes are TRBV7-2 and TRBJ2-3; tentatively, D is TRBD1 (5 bases). The CDR3 has 15 residues. The V gene's germline CDR1 is SGHTA and CDR2 FQGNSA. V lost 0 bases, J lost 5 bases, and 12 bases lay in between. Written as DNA, the CDR3 is TGTGCCAGCAGCTTAGCGGCAGGGTGGAAAGATACGCAGTATTTT. As protein: CASSLAAGWKDTQYF. Full variable domain (outside the CDR3, taken from reference TRBV7-2 and TRBJ2-3): GAGVSQSPSNKVTEKGKDVELRCDPISGHTALYWYRQSLGQGLEFLIYFQGNSAPDKSGLPSDRFSAERTGGSVSTLTIQRTQQEDSAVYLCASSLAAGWKDTQYFGPGTRLTVL.

Only a few counts were recorded for this clone. The chain employs TRBV28 and TRBJ2-3, with D possibly TRBD2 on 6 matching bases. Germline V gene data show CDR1 as MDHEN and CDR2 as SYDVKM. The V end was cut by 6 bases, the J end by 5 bases, with 27 bases between. CDR3 size: 18 residues. DNA for the CDR3: TGTGCCAGCAGCCCTTTAAGAGGGACTTTAGTCAAGGGAGATACGCAGTATTTT. Its translation is CASSPLRGTLVKGDTQYF.

The chain carries TRBV6-1 and TRBJ2-1; 7 bases map to TRBD1. Per germline, CDR1 MNHNS and CDR2 SASEGT. The CDR3 loop spans 15 amino acids. The V gene end was trimmed by 8 bases and the J gene end by 1 base; junction bases not matched to a gene: 8. This CDR3 is CASQVGTASYNEQFF. CDR3 nucleotide sequence: TGTGCCAGCCAGGTAGGGACAGCATCCTACAATGAGCAGTTCTTC.

The V gene is TRBV14, the J gene TRBJ1-1; D remains unclear. This CDR3 is 15 amino acids long. Trimming cost V 0 bases and J 1 base, with 9 bases left between them. Germline V gives CDR1 SGHDN, CDR2 FVKESK. The CDR3 loop is CASSQDFPGNTEAFF. The CDR3 DNA reads as TGTGCCAGCAGCCAAGATTTTCCGGGGAACACTGAAGCTTTCTTT.

This clone was seen only a few times. The V gene is TRBV14, the J gene TRBJ2-5; possibly TRBD1 for D (6 bases). V shed 3 bases and J shed 5 bases, with 13 bases lying between them. CDR3 size: 14 residues. CDR1 is SGHDN, CDR2 FVKESK, per germline. The CDR3 here is CASSQSTGFETQYF. The DNA of the CDR3 is TGTGCCAGCAGCCAGTCGACAGGATTTGAGACCCAGTACTTC.

The chain joins TRBV19 to TRBJ2-1; the match to TRBD1 covers 7 bases. Looked up from germline, CDR1 is LNHDA and CDR2 is SQIVND (reference sequence). V was pared by 3 bases and J by 5 bases, with 10 bases of the junction left unmatched. This CDR3 has 16 residues. In DNA form, the CDR3 reads TGTGCCAGTAGTATCTTACCGGGACAGCTCCACAATGAGCAGTTCTTC. Its protein product is CASSILPGQLHNEQFF.

The genes are TRBV5-1 and TRBJ2-1, with 7 bases that match TRBD1. Looked up from germline, CDR1 is SGHRS and CDR2 is YFSETQ. There are 13 residues in the CDR3. J gave up 8 bases and V 4 bases, and 6 bases lay outside the gene matches. CDR3 in amino acids: CASSPRGMDEQFF. CDR3 bases: TGCGCCAGCAGCCCCAGGGGGATGGATGAGCAGTTCTTC.

The chain has TRBV18 and TRBJ1-1, with D tentatively TRBD1 (5 bases). Germline V gene lookup returns CDR1 KGHSH and CDR2 LQKENI. This CDR3 is 14 amino acids long. V was trimmed by 4 bases and J by 3 bases, leaving 12 bases between them. This chain's CDR3 is CASSQQGVDTEAFF. CDR3 coding DNA: TGTGCCAGCTCACAGCAGGGTGTTGACACTGAAGCTTTCTTT.

DNA for the CDR3: TGCAGCGCCAACGAGGGGGCTGAGACCCAGTACTTC. This codes for CSANEGAETQYF. The gene calls are TRBV29-1 and TRBJ2-5; 7 bases are a match to TRBD1. The trim removed 7 bases at V and 5 bases at J, leaving 7 bases unmatched. The CDR3 has 12 residues. Germline CDR1 is SQVTM and CDR2 is ANQGSEA.